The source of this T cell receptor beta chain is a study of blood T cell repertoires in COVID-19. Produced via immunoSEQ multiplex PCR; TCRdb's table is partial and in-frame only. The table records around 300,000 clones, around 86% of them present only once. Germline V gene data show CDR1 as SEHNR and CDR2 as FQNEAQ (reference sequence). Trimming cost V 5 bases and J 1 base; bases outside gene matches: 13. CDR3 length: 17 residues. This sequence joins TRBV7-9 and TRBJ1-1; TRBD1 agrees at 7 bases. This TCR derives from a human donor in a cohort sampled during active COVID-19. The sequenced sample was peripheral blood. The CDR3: CASSTRTAGTANTEAFF. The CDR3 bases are TGTGCCAGCAGCACCAGAACCGCCGGGACAGCGAACACTGAAGCTTTCTTT. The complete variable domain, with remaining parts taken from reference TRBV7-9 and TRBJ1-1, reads DTGVSQNPRHKITKRGQNVTFRCDPISEHNRLYWYRQTLGQGPEFLTYFQNEAQLEKSRLLSDRFSAERPKGSFSTLEIQRTEQGDSAMYLCASSTRTAGTANTEAFFGQGTRLTVV.